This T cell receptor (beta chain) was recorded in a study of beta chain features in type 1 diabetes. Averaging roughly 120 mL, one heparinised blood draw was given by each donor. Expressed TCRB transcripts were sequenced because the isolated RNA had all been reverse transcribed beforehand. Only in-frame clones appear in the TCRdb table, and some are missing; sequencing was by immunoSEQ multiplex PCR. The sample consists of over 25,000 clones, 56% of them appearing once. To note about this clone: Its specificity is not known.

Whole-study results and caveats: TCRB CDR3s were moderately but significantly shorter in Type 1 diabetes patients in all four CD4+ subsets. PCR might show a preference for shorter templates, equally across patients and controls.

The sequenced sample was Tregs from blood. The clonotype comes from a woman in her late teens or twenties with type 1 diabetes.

CDR3 coding DNA: TGTGCCAGCAGCTTAGCAGGGGGCTTAAACTATGGCTACACCTTC. Residues: CASSLAGGLNYGYTF. The chain has TRBV7-6 and TRBJ1-2; 7 nucleotides align to TRBD1. This CDR3 has 15 residues. Germline V gene lookup returns CDR1 SGHVS and CDR2 FNYEAQ. The V and J ends lost 0 bases and 2 bases, in that order; junction bases with no gene match: 3. Looking up the rest from reference TRBV7-6 and TRBJ1-2 gives the full variable domain: GAGVSQSPRYKVTKRGQDVALRCDPISGHVSLYWYRQALGQGPEFLTYFNYEAQQDKSGLPNDRFSAERPEGSISTLTIQRTEQRDSAMYRCASSLAGGLNYGYTFGSGTRLTVV.